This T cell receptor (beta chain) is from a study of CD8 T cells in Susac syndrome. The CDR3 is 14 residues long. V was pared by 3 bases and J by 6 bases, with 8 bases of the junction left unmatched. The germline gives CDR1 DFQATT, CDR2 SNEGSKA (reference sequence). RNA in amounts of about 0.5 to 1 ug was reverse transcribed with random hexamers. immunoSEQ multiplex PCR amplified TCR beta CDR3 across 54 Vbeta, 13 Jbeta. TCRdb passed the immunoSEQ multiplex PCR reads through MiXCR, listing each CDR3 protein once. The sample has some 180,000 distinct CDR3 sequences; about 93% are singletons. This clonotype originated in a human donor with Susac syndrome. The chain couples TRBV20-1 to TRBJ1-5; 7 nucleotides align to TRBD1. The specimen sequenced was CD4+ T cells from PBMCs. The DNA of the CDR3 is TGCAGTGCTAGGGGGCAGGGGGTAGGTCAGCCCCAGCATTTT. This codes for CSARGQGVGQPQHF.